Presented here are 32 T cell receptor beta chains from one specimen sequenced in a study of T-cell memory formation after mild COVID-19. Via MiXCR, TCRdb re-called the 5' RACE reads, giving one row per CDR3 protein. Of 500,000 to 550,000 distinct CDR3 sequences listed, about a fifth are singletons. Sequenced material: PBMCs or a T cell subset sorted from them (not recorded which). The receptors derive from an adult woman who had mild COVID-19 (a few samples of this study predate the infection). Cell type and time point are not known.

This clonotype is a singleton in its sample. The J gene is TRBJ1-1, the V gene TRBV5-1; D is uncertain. The CDR3 sequence is 14 residues long. V shed 0 bases and J shed 12 bases, with 18 bases lying between them. Per germline, CDR1 SGHRS and CDR2 YFSETQ. The CDR3 protein is CASSLGWDPLVPFF. In DNA form, the CDR3 reads TGCGCCAGCAGCTTGGGATGGGATCCTCTTGTCCCTTTCTTT.

The chain recombines TRBV5-1 with TRBJ2-3, with D maybe TRBD1 (5 bases). V lost 7 bases and J lost 1, with 13 bases in between. This CDR3 spans 14 amino acids. Germline lookup yields CDR1 SGHRS and CDR2 YFSETQ. This chain's CDR3 is CASCRQFGTDTQYF. CDR3 nucleotides: TGCGCCAGCTGTAGACAGTTCGGCACAGATACGCAGTATTTT.

The sample holds a few counts of this clonotype. The V gene is TRBV20-1, the J gene TRBJ1-5; 7 bases align to TRBD1. Per germline, CDR1 DFQATT and CDR2 SNEGSKA (reference sequence). Losses at the gene ends were 5 bases for V and 6 bases for J; bases not matched to a gene: 7. The CDR3 length is 13 residues. The CDR3 DNA is TGCAGTGCTCGGTACAGGGGCGGTCAGCCCCAGCATTTT. Translation: CSARYRGGQPQHF.

This clonotype was detected only a few times. J is TRBJ2-1 and V is TRBV5-5, with a weak D call TRBD2 (7 bases). Germline CDR1 is SGHKS and CDR2 is YYEKEE (reference sequence). The CDR3 is 16 residues long. Deletions cut 3 bases from V and 0 bases from J, with 13 bases between. CDR3 in amino acids: CASSWGGGSSYNEQFF. In DNA, the CDR3 is TGTGCCAGCAGCTGGGGGGGCGGGAGCTCCTACAATGAGCAGTTCTTC.

There are a few counts of this clonotype. The rearrangement links TRBV24-1 to TRBJ2-1, with 8 positions matching TRBD2. The CDR3 totals 14 residues. The V gene end was trimmed by 5 bases and the J gene end by 10 bases; junction bases not matched to a gene: 9. Germline loops: CDR1 KGHDR, CDR2 SFDVKD. CDR3 amino acids: CATSAAAGVDEQFF. CDR3 nucleotide sequence: TGTGCCACCAGTGCTGCAGCGGGAGTGGACGAGCAGTTCTTC.

In its sample, this clonotype was seen a few times. The genes are TRBV7-2 and TRBJ2-7; 9 bases fit TRBD2. CDR1 and CDR2 from the germline V gene are SGHTA and FQGNSA. Trimming took 5 bases from V and 3 from J; bases not matched to a gene: 5. The CDR3 is 14 amino acids. The CDR3 loop reads CASSIGTSIYEQYF. The CDR3 DNA sequence: TGTGCCAGCAGCATTGGGACTAGCATCTACGAGCAGTACTTC.

This rearrangement joins TRBV6-5 to TRBJ2-7; TRBD2 aligns across 10 bases. CDR1 and CDR2 (germline): MNHEY, SVGAGI. The V and J ends lost 2 bases and 6 bases, in that order; junction bases with no gene match: 10. The CDR3 spans 16 residues. In DNA, the CDR3 is TGTGCCAGCAGTTACCCCCGACTAGCGGGTCCCACCGAGCAGTACTTC. It codes for CASSYPRLAGPTEQYF.

This rearrangement joins TRBV5-5 to TRBJ1-5; D gene unclear. There are 14 residues in the CDR3. The germline V gene encodes CDR1 SGHKS and CDR2 YYEKEE (reference sequence). Trimming stripped 0 bases from V and 5 bases from J, with 9 bases between. The CDR3 loop is CASSLELLDQPQHF. CDR3 DNA sequence: TGTGCCAGCAGCTTGGAGCTCCTGGATCAGCCCCAGCATTTT.

This clonotype has only a few counts. The chain links TRBV12-3 or TRBV12-4 to TRBJ2-3, with D tentatively TRBD2 (5 bases). The V end was cut by 6 bases, the J end by 8 bases, with 12 bases between. The CDR3 runs to 12 residues. Written as DNA, the CDR3 is TGTGCCAGCAGCTCTACTAGGAGTACGCAGTATTTT. Protein sequence: CASSSTRSTQYF.

V usage is TRBV20-1 and J usage is TRBJ1-4, with TRBD1 as a possible D gene (5 bases). Looked up from germline, CDR1 is DFQATT and CDR2 is SNEGSKA (reference sequence). This CDR3 is built from 13 residues. V was shortened by 4 bases and J by 3 bases, with 9 bases between the two germline ends. CDR3 residues: CSATGPANEKLFF. The CDR3 DNA sequence: TGCAGTGCTACAGGGCCGGCTAATGAAAAACTGTTTTTT.

The V call is TRBV6-6, the J call TRBJ2-1, with D hard to call. Trimming took 2 bases from V and 10 from J, leaving 18 bases between them. This CDR3 region has 15 residues. CDR1 is MNHNY, CDR2 SVGAGI, per germline (reference sequence). In DNA, the CDR3 is TGTGCCAGCAGTTACCCCGGGTCTATCACCAGCGAGCAGTTCTTC. This sequence encodes CASSYPGSITSEQFF.

A few counts support this clonotype. V and J are TRBV18 and TRBJ1-5; TRBD1 matches 8 bases. The CDR3 length is 15 residues. V lost 4 bases, J lost 3 bases, and 5 bases stayed unmatched. Germline assignment: CDR1 KGHSH and CDR2 LQKENI. The CDR3 sequence: CASSHGQGDNQPQHF. As DNA, the CDR3 is TGTGCCAGCTCACACGGACAGGGTGACAATCAGCCCCAGCATTTT.

The V and J genes are TRBV5-1 and TRBJ2-7, with 8 bases aligning to TRBD1. Trimming cost V 4 bases and J 3 bases; bases outside gene matches: 6. This CDR3 comprises 14 residues. Germline values: CDR1 SGHRS, CDR2 YFSETQ. CDR3 protein: CASSLPGQVYEQYF. The CDR3 nucleotides are TGCGCCAGCAGCCTACCGGGACAGGTCTACGAGCAGTACTTC.

V gene TRBV27 combines with J gene TRBJ2-5; 8 nucleotides agree with TRBD1. CDR1 is MNHEY and CDR2 is SMNVEV in the germline V gene (reference sequence). The CDR3 is 13 residues long. Trimming removed 6 bases from V and 6 bases from J; junction bases left unmatched: 6. CDR3 coding DNA: TGTGCCAGCAGCCCAGGGGGCTCGAAGACCCAGTACTTC. Protein sequence: CASSPGGSKTQYF.

This clonotype was detected only a few times. The V gene is TRBV6-6, the J gene TRBJ1-1, with D uncertain. Trimming left V 0 bases short and J 0 bases short, with 8 bases between. CDR1 MNHNY and CDR2 SVGAGI come from the germline V gene (reference sequence). There are 15 residues in the CDR3. The CDR3: CASSYSRRVNTEAFF. CDR3 DNA sequence: TGTGCCAGCAGTTACTCAAGGCGAGTGAACACTGAAGCTTTCTTT.

The J gene is TRBJ2-5, the V gene TRBV11-2, with D possibly being TRBD1 (6 bases). CDR1 is SGHAT and CDR2 is FQNNGV in the germline V gene. This CDR3 spans 14 amino acids. V lost 1 base and J lost 3, with 9 bases in between. This CDR3 reads CASSLAAGEETQYF. Here the CDR3 DNA reads TGTGCCAGCAGCTTAGCGGCAGGGGAAGAGACCCAGTACTTC.

This clonotype showed up just a few times. This chain connects TRBV5-1 to TRBJ2-3; D remains unclear. Germline lookup yields CDR1 SGHRS and CDR2 YFSETQ. The CDR3 consists of 15 residues. The V gene lost 4 bases and the J gene lost 0 bases, with 12 bases spanning the gap. CDR3 residues: CASSPGPLSTDTQYF. The CDR3 DNA is TGCGCCAGCAGCCCCGGCCCGTTGAGCACAGATACGCAGTATTTT.

This chain links TRBV5-6 with TRBJ2-3; TRBD1 matches 8 bases. V dropped 4 bases and J dropped 4; count of bases not matched to a gene: 8. This CDR3 region has 15 residues. The germline V gene encodes CDR1 SGHDT and CDR2 YYEEEE. CDR3 sequence reads: CASSKTGDGADTQYF. Here the CDR3 DNA reads TGTGCCAGCAGCAAGACAGGGGACGGGGCAGATACGCAGTATTTT.

This sequence joins TRBV20-1 and TRBJ1-2; no clear D gene. There are 14 residues in the CDR3. Trimming removed 0 bases at V and 5 bases at J, with 13 bases between. Germline V gives CDR1 DFQATT, CDR2 SNEGSKA (reference sequence). The CDR3 bases are TGCAGTGCTAGAGAGCGGACGGTATATTATGGCTACACCTTC. Residues: CSARERTVYYGYTF.

The chain employs TRBV7-2 and TRBJ1-1; D gene uncertain. CDR1 is SGHTA, CDR2 FQGNSA, per germline. CDR3 length: 14 amino acids. V lost 5 bases and J lost 1, with 11 bases in between. The DNA for the CDR3 is TGTGCCAGCAGCCCCGGTATATGGAACACTGAAGCTTTCTTT. Its protein product is CASSPGIWNTEAFF.

J is TRBJ2-3 and V is TRBV29-1, with TRBD1 matching 8 bases. The V segment lost 4 bases and the J segment 1 base; nucleotides outside the gene matches: 13. The CDR3 is 17 residues long. From germline, CDR1 is SQVTM and CDR2 ANQGSEA. CDR3 region: CSVGPPGQGLGTDTQYF. As DNA, the CDR3 is TGCAGCGTTGGCCCACCAGGACAGGGATTGGGCACAGATACGCAGTATTTT.

This clonotype was picked up a small number of times. The chain has TRBV4-2 and TRBJ2-3; D gene uncertain. CDR3 length equals 15 residues. Trimming took off 1 base at V and 2 bases at J, with 10 bases between the two ends. Per the germline V gene, CDR1 is LGHNA and CDR2 is YNFKEQ. The DNA of the CDR3 is TGTGCCAGCAGCCAAGGGGGAAGATACACAGATACGCAGTATTTT. Translated: CASSQGGRYTDTQYF.

This clonotype was counted at least ten times. This chain joins TRBV12-3 or TRBV12-4 and TRBJ1-2; D is undetermined. V lost 7 bases to trimming and J lost 5 bases, with 17 bases between them. The CDR3 loop spans 14 amino acids. The CDR3 coding sequence is TGTGCCAGCACCGCGCGGGTGATGGGGTATGGCTACACCTTC. Translation gives CASTARVMGYGYTF.

At least ten counts were recorded for this clonotype. The gene calls are TRBV5-1 and TRBJ2-7, with D perhaps TRBD2 (7 bases). The CDR3 contains 16 residues. Trimming stripped 4 bases from V and 2 bases from J, with 19 bases between. The germline CDR1 and CDR2 sequences are SGHRS and YFSETQ. The CDR3 region has the DNA TGCGCCAGCAGCCCATGGGGGGGGGCAGAAACCTACGAGCAGTACTTC. Translated: CASSPWGGAETYEQYF.

The V call is TRBV7-8, the J call TRBJ2-1; 7 bases are a match to TRBD2. The germline gives CDR1 SGHVS, CDR2 FQNEAQ. The J segment lost 8 bases and the V segment lost 5 bases, leaving 12 bases of the junction unmatched. The CDR3 length is 15 residues. The CDR3 DNA reads TGTGCCAGCAGCGGCCCGGGACTACATCTCGATGAGCAGTTCTTC. Translated: CASSGPGLHLDEQFF. Variable domain in full (rest from reference TRBV7-8 and TRBJ2-1): GAGVSQSPRYKVAKRGQDVALRCDPISGHVSLFWYQQALGQGPEFLTYFQNEAQLDKSGLPSDRFFAERPEGSVSTLKIQRTQQEDSAVYLCASSGPGLHLDEQFFGPGTRLTVL.

This clonotype came up a few times. This chain joins TRBV5-1 and TRBJ2-7, with a weak D call TRBD1 (5 bases). V was pared by 2 bases and J by 7 bases, with 19 bases between. In germline, CDR1 is SGHRS, CDR2 YFSETQ. The CDR3 is 15 amino acids. CDR3 region: CASSFDGARVGEQYF. In DNA form, the CDR3 reads TGCGCCAGCAGCTTCGATGGGGCACGGGTAGGTGAGCAGTACTTC.

This clonotype was seen once. The chain combines TRBV30 with TRBJ2-1; TRBD1 is a possible D gene (5 bases). The CDR3 totals 14 residues. Trimming shortened V by 6 bases and J by 5 bases, and 17 bases separated the two germline ends. Germline CDR1 reads GTSNPN; CDR2 reads SVGIG (reference sequence). The CDR3 here is CACKRGRENNEQFF. CDR3 bases: TGTGCCTGCAAAAGGGGTCGAGAGAACAATGAGCAGTTCTTC.

This clonotype has ten or more counts. CDR3 sequence (DNA): TGTGCCACCAGCTCCAAGATAGGGGCCAAAAACATTCAGTACTTC. Its protein product is CATSSKIGAKNIQYF. The chain uses TRBV24-1 and TRBJ2-4, with D hard to call. The CDR3 sequence is 15 residues long. Germline CDR1 is KGHDR and CDR2 is SFDVKD. V lost 7 bases, J lost 1 base, and 13 bases lay in between.

The chain is built from TRBV15 and TRBJ1-4; possibly TRBD1 for D (5 bases). The CDR3 contains 15 residues. The V gene's germline CDR1 is LNHNV and CDR2 YYDKDF (reference sequence). Trimming took 2 bases from V and 5 from J, leaving 12 bases between them. The CDR3 region is CATSRPSGANEKLFF. CDR3 coding DNA: TGTGCCACCAGCAGACCCTCCGGGGCCAATGAAAAACTGTTTTTT.

This clonotype was observed a few times. This sequence joins TRBV25-1 and TRBJ2-6, with 7 bases matching TRBD1. Germline CDR1 and CDR2: MGHDK and SYGVNS. The V gene end was trimmed by 4 bases and the J gene end by 0 bases; junction bases not matched to a gene: 9. This CDR3 spans 18 amino acids. The CDR3 DNA follows: TGTGCCAGCAGTGGACGGACAGGCCCGTACTCTGGGGCCAACGTCCTGACTTTC. This encodes CASSGRTGPYSGANVLTF.

This chain links TRBV21-1 with TRBJ2-6. TRBV21-1 is a pseudogene. This CDR3 is built from 16 residues. The CDR3 sequence: CASSKENGSGANVLTF. As DNA, the CDR3 is TGTGCCAGCAGCAAAGAGAATGGCTCTGGGGCCAACGTCCTGACTTTC.

The chain employs TRBV7-2 and TRBJ2-3, with TRBD1 as a possible D gene (7 bases). The germline V gene has CDR1 SGHTA and CDR2 FQGNSA. The CDR3 consists of 15 residues. Trimming took 4 bases from V and 7 from J, leaving 18 bases between them. CDR3 coding DNA: TGTGCCAGCAGCTACCGACAGGGAGGTCATCATACGCAGTATTTT. Translating gives CASSYRQGGHHTQYF. Together with reference TRBV7-2 and TRBJ2-3, the CDR3 gives the full variable domain: GAGVSQSPSNKVTEKGKDVELRCDPISGHTALYWYRQSLGQGLEFLIYFQGNSAPDKSGLPSDRFSAERTGGSVSTLTIQRTQQEDSAVYLCASSYRQGGHHTQYFGPGTRLTVL.